The next 10 T cell receptor beta chains were all read from a single sample in a study of human T cells and chemical hapten exposure. The time point is: pre-sensitization, week 0. Treatment here: therapeutic diphenylcyclopropenone sensitization with weekly scalp DPC. One entry per CDR3 protein results from TCRdb running MiXCR on the RACE reads. Of fewer than 350,000 distinct CDR3 sequences listed, about 7.7% are singletons. The material was whole blood, obtained in connection with sensitization to the hapten diphenylcyclopropenone (DPC). All receptors derive from a man between 18 and 35 years old with alopecia areata. Some clones in this sample may be carry-over from other donors' samples.

This rearrangement joins TRBV7-3 to TRBJ1-1; D ambiguous. The CDR3 consists of 13 residues. V was shortened by 6 bases and J by 5 bases, with 13 bases between the two germline ends. CDR1 is SGHTA and CDR2 is FQGTGA in the germline V gene. The CDR3, as DNA: TGTGCCAGCAGTGTCAGCATCAAAACTGAAGCTTTCTTT. This gives the protein CASSVSIKTEAFF. The full variable domain, its missing parts supplied by reference TRBV7-3 and TRBJ1-1, is GAGVSQTPSNKVTEKGKYVELRCDPISGHTALYWYRQSLGQGPEFLIYFQGTGAADDSGLPNDRFFAVRPEGSVSTLKIQRTERGDSAVYLCASSVSIKTEAFFGQGTRLTVV.

The genes are TRBV7-2 and TRBJ1-1, with D perhaps matching TRBD1 (5 bases). Germline CDR1 is SGHTA and CDR2 is FQGNSA. This CDR3 spans 15 amino acids. V lost 5 bases and J 4 bases, leaving 17 bases between the germline ends. Here the CDR3 DNA reads TGTGCCAGCAGCCAGGACGCCGCAGGGACCACTGAAGCTTTCTTT. Translated, it gives CASSQDAAGTTEAFF.

V and J are TRBV10-3 and TRBJ2-1; 13 bases are a match to TRBD2. Germline V gene sequence: CDR1 ENHRY, CDR2 SYGVKD. V was pared by 4 bases and J by 7 bases, with 4 bases of the junction left unmatched. CDR3 length: 15 amino acids. For the CDR3, the DNA is TGTGCCATCAGTGCAACTAGCGGGGGGGATAATGAGCAGTTCTTC. Translation gives CAISATSGGDNEQFF.

This clonotype was counted only a few times. The chain carries TRBV7-9 and TRBJ1-6; D ambiguous. V was cut by 5 bases and J by 1 base, with 9 bases left in between. Germline V gene data show CDR1 as SEHNR and CDR2 as FQNEAQ (reference sequence). The CDR3 covers 15 residues. The CDR3 DNA reads TGTGCCAGCAGCCCCCAACCATCCTATAATTCACCCCTCCACTTT. This codes for CASSPQPSYNSPLHF.

This clonotype appeared a few times. The rearrangement joins TRBV5-1 to TRBJ2-1; a weak D match, TRBD1 (5 bases). V dropped 1 base and J dropped 8 bases, with 10 bases sitting between them. The CDR3 is made up of 13 amino acids. The V gene's germline CDR1 is SGHRS and CDR2 YFSETQ. The CDR3 bases are TGCGCCAGCAGCTTGCGGCAGGGCTATGAGCAGTTCTTC. Its protein is CASSLRQGYEQFF.

The chain is built from TRBV9 and TRBJ2-1; D is uncertain. The V end lost 3 bases, the J end lost 0 bases, and 16 bases lay between the germline ends. This CDR3 comprises 17 residues. Germline assignment: CDR1 SGDLS and CDR2 YYNGEE. CDR3 sequence reads: CASSAKLEISSYNEQFF. Here the CDR3 DNA reads TGTGCCAGCAGCGCCAAACTCGAAATTAGCTCCTACAATGAGCAGTTCTTC. The full variable domain, its missing parts supplied by reference TRBV9 and TRBJ2-1, is DSGVTQTPKHLITATGQRVTLRCSPRSGDLSVYWYQQSLDQGLQFLIQYYNGEERAKGNILERFSAQQFPDLHSELNLSSLELGDSALYFCASSAKLEISSYNEQFFGPGTRLTVL.

This clonotype was detected ten times or more. The gene calls are TRBV4-3 and TRBJ2-6; D is unclear. The CDR3 contains 16 residues. Germline CDR1 is LGHNA and CDR2 is YSLEER. V was shortened by 0 bases and J by 0 bases, with 6 bases between the two germline ends. The CDR3 region has the DNA TGCGCCAGCAGCCAAGACAGTAGCTCTGGGGCCAACGTCCTGACTTTC. This gives the protein CASSQDSSSGANVLTF.

The genes are TRBV2 and TRBJ1-1; D is unclear. V dropped 7 bases and J dropped 8 bases, with 14 bases sitting between them. Germline CDR1 and CDR2: SNHLY and FYNNEI. There are 12 residues in the CDR3. The CDR3 spells CASNPLRQEAFF. The CDR3 DNA follows: TGTGCCAGCAACCCTCTAAGGCAGGAAGCTTTCTTT.

This clonotype came up a few times. The CDR3 region has the DNA TGTGCCAGCAACCTCCGACGGTTAGCGGGGGGCGGGGATACGCAGTATTTT. Translation gives CASNLRRLAGGGDTQYF. The chain has TRBV5-6 and TRBJ2-3, with 10 bases lining up with TRBD2. V lost 6 bases and J lost 6; bases outside the gene matches: 16. CDR3 length equals 17 residues. CDR1 is SGHDT and CDR2 is YYEEEE in the germline V gene.

The chain combines TRBV9 with TRBJ2-3, with D unresolved. The CDR3 length is 15 residues. V was trimmed by 4 bases and J by 1 base, leaving 13 bases between them. Germline V gene lookup returns CDR1 SGDLS and CDR2 YYNGEE. In DNA, the CDR3 is TGTGCCAGCAGCCCGGGTAGTTATCGCACAGATACGCAGTATTTT. Translated: CASSPGSYRTDTQYF. The whole variable domain, filled in from reference TRBV9 and TRBJ2-3, reads DSGVTQTPKHLITATGQRVTLRCSPRSGDLSVYWYQQSLDQGLQFLIQYYNGEERAKGNILERFSAQQFPDLHSELNLSSLELGDSALYFCASSPGSYRTDTQYFGPGTRLTVL.